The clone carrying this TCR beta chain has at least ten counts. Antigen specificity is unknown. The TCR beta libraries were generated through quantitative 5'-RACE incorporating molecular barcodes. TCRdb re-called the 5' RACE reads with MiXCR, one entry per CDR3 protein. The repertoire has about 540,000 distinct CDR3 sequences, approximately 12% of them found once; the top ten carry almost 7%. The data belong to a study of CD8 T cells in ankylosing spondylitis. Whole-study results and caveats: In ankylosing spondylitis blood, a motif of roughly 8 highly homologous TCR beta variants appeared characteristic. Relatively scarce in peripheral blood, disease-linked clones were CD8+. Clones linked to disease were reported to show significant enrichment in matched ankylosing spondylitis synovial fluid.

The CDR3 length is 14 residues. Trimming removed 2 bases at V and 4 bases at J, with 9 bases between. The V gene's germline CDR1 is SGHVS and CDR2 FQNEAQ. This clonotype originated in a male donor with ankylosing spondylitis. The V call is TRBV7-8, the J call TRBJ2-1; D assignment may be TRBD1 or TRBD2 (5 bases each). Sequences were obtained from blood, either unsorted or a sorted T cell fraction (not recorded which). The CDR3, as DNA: TGTGCCAGCAGCTTAAGGGACCCATACAATGAGCAGTTCTTC. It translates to CASSLRDPYNEQFF.